This TCR beta chain was found in a study of a mutant IDH1 vaccine in newly diagnosed glioma. V lost 2 bases to trimming and J lost 7 bases, with 14 bases between them. Germline V gene lookup returns CDR1 GTSNPN and CDR2 SVGIG (reference sequence). This CDR3 has 13 amino acids. As for time point: week 35, safety follow-up. What each vaccine dose contained was 300 ug of mutant IDH1 20-mer peptide, accompanied by topical imiquimod. As for this clone: Its antigen is currently unknown.

Sequencing used immunoSEQ multiplex PCR; TCRdb keeps in-frame clones, though not all of them. The data contain approximately 62,000 clones, about 85% of them singletons. The chain uses TRBV30 and TRBJ2-5; D possibly matches TRBD1 or TRBD2 (5 bases each). The material sequenced was PBMCs, taken from a glioma patient whose treatment included an IDH1 peptide vaccine. This clonotype was sampled from a man aged 30 to 45 with glioma. The CDR3 loop reads CAWSSGPLRTQYF. The CDR3 nucleotides read TGTGCCTGGAGTTCGGGACCCCTAAGGACCCAGTACTTC.